The T cell receptor beta chain under discussion was sequenced for a study of T cells in Graves' hyperthyroidism and ophthalmopathy. To note about this clonotype: Its antigen remains unidentified.

Patients were excluded for uncontrolled infection, other autoimmune disease, pregnancy or lactation. RNA transcripts gave rise to amplified TCR beta CDR3 regions. A set of HTBI primers served as the primers for a first-round RT-PCR of the TCR CDR3. MiXCR was run by TCRdb on the multiplex PCR reads, yielding one entry per CDR3 protein. This table holds some 720,000 distinct CDR3 sequences, 16% found once. With V trimmed by 5 bases and J by 2 bases, 15 bases remained unmatched. Germline lookup yields CDR1 SGHVS and CDR2 FQNEAQ. The CDR3 sequence is 18 residues long. Study-wide results and caveats: Ophthalmopathy, as predicted by the model, came a median 6.5 months after the prediction.

This sequence joins TRBV7-8 and TRBJ2-1; 7 bases map to TRBD1. The sequenced material came from blood. This sequence originates from a man aged 18 to 30 with Graves' hyperthyroidism. DNA of the CDR3: TGTGCCAGCAGCCTTTTTTCCGGGACAGACCTAACCTACAATGAGCAGTTCTTC. Translating gives CASSLFSGTDLTYNEQFF. The variable domain in full, with the rest retrieved from reference TRBV7-8 and TRBJ2-1, is GAGVSQSPRYKVAKRGQDVALRCDPISGHVSLFWYQQALGQGPEFLTYFQNEAQLDKSGLPSDRFFAERPEGSVSTLKIQRTQQEDSAVYLCASSLFSGTDLTYNEQFFGPGTRLTVL.